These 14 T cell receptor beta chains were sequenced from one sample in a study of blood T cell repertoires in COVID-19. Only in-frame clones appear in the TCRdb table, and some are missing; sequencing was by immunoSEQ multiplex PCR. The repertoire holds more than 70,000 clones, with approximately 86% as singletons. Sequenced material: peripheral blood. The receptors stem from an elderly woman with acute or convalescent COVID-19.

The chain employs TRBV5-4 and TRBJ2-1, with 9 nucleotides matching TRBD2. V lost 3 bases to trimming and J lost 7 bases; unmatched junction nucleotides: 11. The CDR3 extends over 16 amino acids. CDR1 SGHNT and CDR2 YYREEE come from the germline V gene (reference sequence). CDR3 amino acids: CASSSAGGGARNEQFF. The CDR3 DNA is TGTGCCAGCAGCTCAGCAGGCGGGGGGGCTCGGAATGAGCAGTTCTTC.

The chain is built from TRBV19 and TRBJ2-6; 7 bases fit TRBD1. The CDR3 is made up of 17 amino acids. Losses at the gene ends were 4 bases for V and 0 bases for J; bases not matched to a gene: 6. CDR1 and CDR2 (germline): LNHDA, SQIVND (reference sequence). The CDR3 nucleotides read TGTGCCAGTAGTAAGGGACAGCTTAGCTCTGGGGCCAACGTCCTGACTTTC. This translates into CASSKGQLSSGANVLTF. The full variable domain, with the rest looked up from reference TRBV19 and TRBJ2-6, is DGGITQSPKYLFRKEGQNVTLSCEQNLNHDAMYWYRQDPGQGLRLIYYSQIVNDFQKGDIAEGYSVSREKKESFPLTVTSAQKNPTAFYLCASSKGQLSSGANVLTFGAGSRLTVL.

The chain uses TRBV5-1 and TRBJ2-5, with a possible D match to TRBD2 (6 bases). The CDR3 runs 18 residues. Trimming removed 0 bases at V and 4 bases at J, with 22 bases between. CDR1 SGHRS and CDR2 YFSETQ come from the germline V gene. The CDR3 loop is CASSLAAGTTLGGETQYF. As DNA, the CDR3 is TGCGCCAGCAGCTTGGCCGCGGGGACGACCCTCGGAGGAGAGACCCAGTACTTC.

As DNA, the CDR3 is TGTGCCAGCAGCCCACAGGGGGCGGGTGAAAAACTGTTTTTT. It specifies CASSPQGAGEKLFF. The chain combines TRBV27 with TRBJ1-4, with TRBD1 matching 9 bases. This CDR3 has 14 amino acids. The germline gives CDR1 MNHEY, CDR2 SMNVEV (reference sequence). The V and J ends lost 6 bases and 7 bases, in that order; junction bases with no gene match: 6.

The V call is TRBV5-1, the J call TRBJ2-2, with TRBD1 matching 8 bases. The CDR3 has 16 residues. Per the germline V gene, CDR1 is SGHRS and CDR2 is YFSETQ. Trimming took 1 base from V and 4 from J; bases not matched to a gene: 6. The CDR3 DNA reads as TGCGCCAGCAGCTTGACCCGGACAGGGCGCACCGGGGAGCTGTTTTTT. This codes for CASSLTRTGRTGELFF.

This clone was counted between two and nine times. The CDR3 loop is CASRKTGQPQHF. The CDR3, as DNA: TGTGCCAGCAGAAAAACAGGGCAGCCCCAGCATTTT. The chain recombines TRBV2 with TRBJ1-5, with D possibly TRBD1 on 6 matching bases. Germline values: CDR1 SNHLY, CDR2 FYNNEI. V lost 6 bases and J 7 bases, leaving 10 bases between the germline ends. The CDR3 consists of 12 residues.

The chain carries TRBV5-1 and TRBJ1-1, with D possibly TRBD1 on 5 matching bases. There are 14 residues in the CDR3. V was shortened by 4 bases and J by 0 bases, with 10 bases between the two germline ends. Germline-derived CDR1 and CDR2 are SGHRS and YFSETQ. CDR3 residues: CASSLGTVNTEAFF. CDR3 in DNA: TGCGCCAGCAGCCTCGGGACTGTGAACACTGAAGCTTTCTTT.

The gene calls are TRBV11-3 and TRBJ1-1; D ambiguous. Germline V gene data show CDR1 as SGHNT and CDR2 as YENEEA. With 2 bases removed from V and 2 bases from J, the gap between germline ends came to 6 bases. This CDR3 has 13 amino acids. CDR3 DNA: TGTGCCAGCAGCTTAAGAACTAACACTGAAGCTTTCTTT. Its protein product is CASSLRTNTEAFF.

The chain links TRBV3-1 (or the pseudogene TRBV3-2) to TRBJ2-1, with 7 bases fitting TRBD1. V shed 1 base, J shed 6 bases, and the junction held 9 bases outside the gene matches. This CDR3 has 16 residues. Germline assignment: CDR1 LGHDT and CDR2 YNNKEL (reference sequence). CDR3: CASSQGGQWKGNEQFF. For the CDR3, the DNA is TGTGCCAGCAGCCAAGGGGGACAGTGGAAGGGCAATGAGCAGTTCTTC.

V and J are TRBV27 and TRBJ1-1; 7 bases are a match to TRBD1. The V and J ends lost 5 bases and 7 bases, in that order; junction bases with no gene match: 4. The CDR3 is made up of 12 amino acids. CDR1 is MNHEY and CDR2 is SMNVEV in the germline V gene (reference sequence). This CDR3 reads CASSGDSFEAFF. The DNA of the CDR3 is TGTGCCAGCAGTGGGGACAGTTTTGAAGCTTTCTTT.

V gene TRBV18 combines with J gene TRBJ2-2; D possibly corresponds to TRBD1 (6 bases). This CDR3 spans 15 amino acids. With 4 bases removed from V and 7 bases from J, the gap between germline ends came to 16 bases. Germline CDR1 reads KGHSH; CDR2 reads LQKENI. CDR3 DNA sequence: TGTGCCAGCTCACTCCAGACAGGAGTTAACGGGGAGCTGTTTTTT. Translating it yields CASSLQTGVNGELFF.

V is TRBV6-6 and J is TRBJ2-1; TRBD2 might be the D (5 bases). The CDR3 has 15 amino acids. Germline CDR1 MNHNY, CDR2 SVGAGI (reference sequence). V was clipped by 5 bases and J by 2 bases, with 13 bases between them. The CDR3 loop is CASSLSGAPYNEQFF. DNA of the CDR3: TGTGCCAGCAGTCTAAGCGGCGCCCCCTACAATGAGCAGTTCTTC.

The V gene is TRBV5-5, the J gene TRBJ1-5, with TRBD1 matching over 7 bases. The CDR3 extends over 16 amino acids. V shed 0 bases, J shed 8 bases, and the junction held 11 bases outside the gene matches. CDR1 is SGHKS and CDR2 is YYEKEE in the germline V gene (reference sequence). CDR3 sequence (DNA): TGTGCCAGCAGCTTGGCCATCCTACAGGGGAACGAGCCCCAGCATTTT. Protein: CASSLAILQGNEPQHF.

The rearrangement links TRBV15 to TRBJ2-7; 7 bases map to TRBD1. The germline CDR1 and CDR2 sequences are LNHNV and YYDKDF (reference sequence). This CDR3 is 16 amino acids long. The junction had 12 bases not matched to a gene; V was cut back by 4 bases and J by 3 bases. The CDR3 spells CATSTHGPGGHYEQYF. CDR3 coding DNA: TGTGCCACCAGCACCCACGGGCCAGGGGGACACTACGAGCAGTACTTC.